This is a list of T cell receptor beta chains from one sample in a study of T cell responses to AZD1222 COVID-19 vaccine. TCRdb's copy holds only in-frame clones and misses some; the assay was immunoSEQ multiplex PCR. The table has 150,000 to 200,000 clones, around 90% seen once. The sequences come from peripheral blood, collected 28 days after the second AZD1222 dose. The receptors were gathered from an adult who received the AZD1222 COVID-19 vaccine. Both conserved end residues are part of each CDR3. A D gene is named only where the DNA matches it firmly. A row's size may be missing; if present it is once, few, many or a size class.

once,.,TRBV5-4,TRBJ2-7,CASSLSPVSYEQYF,TGTGCCAGCAGCTTGTCTCCAGTTTCCTACGAGCAGTACTTC
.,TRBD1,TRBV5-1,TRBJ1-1,CASSLETGGTEAFF,TGCGCCAGCAGCTTGGAAACAGGGGGCACTGAAGCTTTCTTT
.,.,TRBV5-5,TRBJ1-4,CASSYVPRETNEKLFF,TGTGCCAGCAGCTACGTTCCGAGGGAAACTAATGAAAAACTGTTTTTT
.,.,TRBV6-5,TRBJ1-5,CASSIGQFSNQPQHF,TGTGCCAGCAGTATAGGACAGTTTAGCAATCAGCCCCAGCATTTT
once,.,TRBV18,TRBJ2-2,CGRDPGELFF,TGTGGACGGGATCCCGGGGAGCTGTTTTTT
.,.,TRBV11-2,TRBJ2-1,CASKKAGQRAYNEQFF,TGTGCCAGCAAAAAGGCGGGACAGCGAGCTTACAATGAGCAGTTCTTC
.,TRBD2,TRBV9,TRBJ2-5,CASSINKRGGPETQYF,TGTGCCAGCAGCATCAATAAGCGGGGGGGCCCCGAGACCCAGTACTTC
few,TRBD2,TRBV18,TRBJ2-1,CASVTSYGGRAVFNEQFF,TGTGCCAGCGTCACGTCCTACGGCGGGAGGGCCGTTTTCAATGAGCAGTTCTTC
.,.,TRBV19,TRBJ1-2,CASSSLDLSRGGYTF,TGTGCCAGTAGTTCGCTCGACTTGTCAAGGGGCGGCTACACCTTC
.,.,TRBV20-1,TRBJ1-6,CSASPGNNSPLHF,TGCAGTGCTAGTCCAGGGAATAATTCACCCCTCCACTTT
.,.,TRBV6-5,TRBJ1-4,CASSYSRGDGKLFF,TGTGCCAGCAGTTACTCGAGGGGTGATGGAAAACTGTTTTTT
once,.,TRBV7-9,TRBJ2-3,CASSLVSDTQYF,TGTGCCAGCAGCTTAGTGTCAGATACGCAGTATTTT
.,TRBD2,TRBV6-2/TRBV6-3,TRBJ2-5,CASSYGQHSGSQETQYF,TGTGCCAGCAGTTACGGCCAACATAGCGGGAGCCAAGAGACCCAGTACTTC
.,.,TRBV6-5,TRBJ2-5,CASRLGQIQETQYF,TGTGCCAGCAGACTCGGACAGATCCAAGAGACCCAGTACTTC